Listed below are T cell receptor beta chains from one sample, sequenced in a study of T-cell reconstitution after alpha-beta-depleted transplantation in children. TCRdb recomputed calls from the PCR reads with MiXCR, one row per CDR3 protein. The sample shows hundreds of thousands of distinct CDR3 sequences, around 13% of them seen only once. The sample consisted of PBMCs from the stem cell graft donor, taken from the stem cell graft. The receptors shown here come from a human donor who donated a stem cell graft to a child with acute lymphoblastic leukemia. Each CDR3 is given with its conserved first and last residue. Fields, in order: J gene, D gene, V gene, clone size, CDR3 protein, CDR3 DNA. The D gene is left open where the match is weak. Not every row has a clone size; where given, it reads once, few, many or a size class.

j_call: TRBJ2-1; d_call: NA; v_call: TRBV2; clone_size: once; cdr3_aa: CASRDIYNEQFF; cdr3_nt: TGTGCCAGCAGGGATATCTACAATGAGCAGTTCTTC
j_call: TRBJ2-3; d_call: TRBD2; v_call: TRBV7-7; clone_size: many; cdr3_aa: CASSPGTNRGTDTQYF; cdr3_nt: TGTGCCAGCAGCCCAGGGACTAACCGCGGGACAGATACGCAGTATTTT
j_call: TRBJ2-1; d_call: NA; v_call: TRBV5-6; clone_size: few; cdr3_aa: CASSLVAALGIGEQFF; cdr3_nt: TGTGCCAGCAGCTTGGTCGCGGCCCTAGGGATTGGCGAGCAGTTCTTC
j_call: TRBJ2-5; d_call: NA; v_call: TRBV18; clone_size: few; cdr3_aa: CASSPNPEGTQYF; cdr3_nt: TGTGCCAGCTCACCGAACCCAGAAGGGACCCAGTACTTC
j_call: TRBJ2-1; d_call: TRBD2; v_call: TRBV19; clone_size: NA; cdr3_aa: CASSIGLAGYNEQFF; cdr3_nt: TGTGCCAGTAGTATAGGCCTAGCGGGGTACAATGAGCAGTTCTTC
j_call: TRBJ2-1; d_call: NA; v_call: TRBV20-1; clone_size: NA; cdr3_aa: CSARATVLPTNEQFF; cdr3_nt: TGCAGTGCTAGAGCCACCGTACTCCCCACTAATGAGCAGTTCTTC
j_call: TRBJ1-4; d_call: NA; v_call: TRBV18; clone_size: many; cdr3_aa: CASSPPGPGEKLFF; cdr3_nt: TGTGCCAGCTCACCACCGGGGCCAGGTGAAAAACTGTTTTTT
j_call: TRBJ2-7; d_call: NA; v_call: TRBV6-6; clone_size: many; cdr3_aa: CASSSEAYEQYF; cdr3_nt: TGTGCCAGCAGCAGCGAGGCCTACGAGCAGTACTTC
j_call: TRBJ1-2; d_call: NA; v_call: TRBV9; clone_size: NA; cdr3_aa: CASSVASGYGYTF; cdr3_nt: TGTGCCAGCAGCGTAGCGAGTGGGTATGGCTACACCTTC
j_call: TRBJ2-2; d_call: NA; v_call: TRBV4-3; clone_size: many; cdr3_aa: CASSQDGGNTGELFF; cdr3_nt: TGCGCCAGCAGCCAAGATGGGGGGAACACCGGGGAGCTGTTTTTT
j_call: TRBJ1-4; d_call: TRBD1; v_call: TRBV4-3; clone_size: many; cdr3_aa: CASSPGQSNEKLFF; cdr3_nt: TGCGCCAGCAGTCCGGGACAGTCTAATGAAAAACTGTTTTTT
j_call: TRBJ2-7; d_call: NA; v_call: TRBV6-6; clone_size: many; cdr3_aa: CASSSNLYEQYF; cdr3_nt: TGTGCCAGCAGTTCGAACCTCTACGAGCAGTACTTC
j_call: TRBJ2-7; d_call: TRBD1; v_call: TRBV7-9; clone_size: many; cdr3_aa: CASSPPGGVTYEQYF; cdr3_nt: TGTGCCAGCAGCCCCCCAGGGGGCGTCACCTACGAGCAGTACTTC
j_call: TRBJ2-1; d_call: NA; v_call: TRBV20-1; clone_size: many; cdr3_aa: CSARDWARVSEQFF; cdr3_nt: TGCAGTGCTAGAGATTGGGCTCGGGTTAGTGAGCAGTTCTTC
j_call: TRBJ1-5; d_call: NA; v_call: TRBV7-2; clone_size: many; cdr3_aa: CASSSLTGNQPQHF; cdr3_nt: TGTGCCAGCAGCTCCCTGACGGGGAATCAGCCCCAGCATTTT
j_call: TRBJ2-5; d_call: NA; v_call: TRBV20-1; clone_size: many; cdr3_aa: CSAISPGAFSGTQYF; cdr3_nt: TGCAGTGCTATTAGTCCGGGGGCGTTTTCTGGGACCCAGTACTTC
j_call: TRBJ1-2; d_call: TRBD1; v_call: TRBV6-5; clone_size: many; cdr3_aa: CASTRDRGYGYTF; cdr3_nt: TGTGCCAGCACCAGGGACAGGGGGTATGGCTACACCTTC
j_call: TRBJ2-5; d_call: TRBD2; v_call: TRBV20-1; clone_size: many; cdr3_aa: CSAKVGEGGLAGIQETQYF; cdr3_nt: TGCAGTGCCAAAGTGGGAGAGGGGGGACTAGCGGGGATCCAAGAGACCCAGTACTTC
j_call: TRBJ1-5; d_call: TRBD1; v_call: TRBV12-3/TRBV12-4; clone_size: many; cdr3_aa: CASSRTGGQPQHF; cdr3_nt: TGTGCCAGCAGTCGGACAGGGGGACAGCCCCAGCATTTT
j_call: TRBJ1-2; d_call: NA; v_call: TRBV10-3; clone_size: few; cdr3_aa: CAISAQGTGYTF; cdr3_nt: TGTGCCATCAGTGCACAGGGTACTGGCTACACCTTC
j_call: TRBJ2-5; d_call: NA; v_call: TRBV7-9; clone_size: few; cdr3_aa: CASSFARGMGETQYF; cdr3_nt: TGTGCCAGCAGCTTTGCCAGGGGAATGGGGGAGACCCAGTACTTC
j_call: TRBJ2-7; d_call: TRBD1; v_call: TRBV4-2; clone_size: many; cdr3_aa: CASSHWGQGPYEQYF; cdr3_nt: TGTGCCAGCAGCCATTGGGGACAGGGGCCTTACGAGCAGTACTTC
j_call: TRBJ2-2; d_call: TRBD2; v_call: TRBV12-3/TRBV12-4; clone_size: many; cdr3_aa: CALGGGISGELFF; cdr3_nt: TGTGCCCTCGGGGGAGGGATCAGCGGGGAGCTGTTTTTT
j_call: TRBJ1-5; d_call: NA; v_call: TRBV7-2; clone_size: many; cdr3_aa: CASSLSQGGNQPQHF; cdr3_nt: TGTGCCAGCAGCTTAAGCCAGGGAGGCAATCAGCCCCAGCATTTT
j_call: TRBJ2-3; d_call: NA; v_call: TRBV4-2; clone_size: many; cdr3_aa: CASSQAGRDTQYF; cdr3_nt: TGTGCCAGCAGCCAAGCGGGGCGCGATACGCAGTATTTT
j_call: TRBJ2-3; d_call: NA; v_call: TRBV4-2; clone_size: NA; cdr3_aa: CASSQGLRGESDTQYF; cdr3_nt: TGTGCCAGCAGCCAGGGGTTGCGCGGGGAATCGGATACGCAGTATTTC
j_call: TRBJ1-5; d_call: NA; v_call: TRBV19; clone_size: few; cdr3_aa: CASRYGREPSQPQHF; cdr3_nt: TGTGCCAGTAGATATGGCCGGGAACCGAGTCAGCCCCAGCATTTT
j_call: TRBJ1-2; d_call: TRBD1; v_call: TRBV5-1; clone_size: many; cdr3_aa: CASSPLQSDRRGYTF; cdr3_nt: TGCGCCAGCAGCCCGCTTCAGTCGGACAGGCGAGGCTACACCTTC
j_call: TRBJ2-1; d_call: TRBD1; v_call: TRBV29-1; clone_size: few; cdr3_aa: CSVRRDRGNEQFF; cdr3_nt: TGCAGCGTGCGACGGGACAGGGGCAATGAGCAGTTCTTC
j_call: TRBJ1-2; d_call: NA; v_call: TRBV10-3; clone_size: many; cdr3_aa: CAISSSGTARGYTF; cdr3_nt: TGTGCCATCAGTTCCTCCGGGACCGCTAGAGGCTACACCTTC
j_call: TRBJ1-6; d_call: TRBD1; v_call: TRBV25-1; clone_size: NA; cdr3_aa: CASSEYKTGGPPLHF; cdr3_nt: TGTGCCAGCAGTGAATATAAGACAGGGGGCCCACCCCTCCACTTT
j_call: TRBJ2-5; d_call: NA; v_call: TRBV5-1; clone_size: NA; cdr3_aa: CASSLYVRQETQYF; cdr3_nt: TGCGCCAGCAGCTTGTATGTCCGCCAAGAGACCCAGTACTTC
j_call: TRBJ2-5; d_call: NA; v_call: TRBV6-5; clone_size: many; cdr3_aa: CASSYGGADQETQYF; cdr3_nt: TGTGCCAGCAGTTACGGGGGGGCAGACCAAGAGACCCAGTACTTC
j_call: TRBJ1-2; d_call: NA; v_call: TRBV28; clone_size: many; cdr3_aa: CASSRPRLVDGYTF; cdr3_nt: TGTGCCAGCAGTCGTCCCCGGCTAGTCGATGGCTACACCTTC
j_call: TRBJ1-6; d_call: NA; v_call: TRBV28; clone_size: NA; cdr3_aa: CASSPREGFSPLHF; cdr3_nt: TGTGCCAGCAGTCCTAGGGAGGGGTTTTCACCCCTCCACTTT
j_call: TRBJ2-3; d_call: TRBD2; v_call: TRBV20-1; clone_size: many; cdr3_aa: CSANNEAGAPDTQYF; cdr3_nt: TGCAGTGCTAATAACGAAGCGGGAGCCCCAGATACGCAGTATTTT
j_call: TRBJ1-5; d_call: NA; v_call: TRBV7-2; clone_size: many; cdr3_aa: CASSLQGVEGQPQHF; cdr3_nt: TGTGCCAGCAGCTTACAGGGTGTGGAAGGTCAGCCCCAGCATTTT
j_call: TRBJ2-1; d_call: TRBD2; v_call: TRBV7-9; clone_size: many; cdr3_aa: CASSLGLAGYNEQFF; cdr3_nt: TGTGCCAGCAGCCTCGGACTAGCGGGTTACAATGAGCAGTTCTTC
j_call: TRBJ2-2; d_call: NA; v_call: TRBV23-1; clone_size: NA; cdr3_aa: CASSQWLKNTGELFF; cdr3_nt: TGCGCCAGCAGTCAATGGCTGAAGAACACCGGGGAGCTGTTTTTT